This T cell receptor beta chain was obtained from a study of cytomegalovirus exposure and HLA in healthy donors (dated by TCRdb to between 2016 and 2019). Study-level background: An earlier analysis of approximately 640 of the donors reported 250 to 350 Gb of sequence data and some 120 million unique TCR beta sequences from roughly 200 million T cells. A later genetic analysis took genome-wide SNP genotypes for about 65% of the 666 donors and used that subset as a discovery cohort. Among about 390 genotyped donors of the cohort, an average of roughly 240,000 unique TCR beta nucleotide sequences were sequenced per donor, around 18% of them non-productive. Alongside the repertoire data, information on donor age, sex, ethnicity and CMV serostatus was compiled. A few DR-DQ haplotypes were handled as single units for association and clustering because linkage in the cohort was strong. In addition to the first cohort of roughly 700 subjects, a separate validation cohort of 130 or so different subjects was used. The study aimed to test whether signatures of past pathogen exposure could be identified by cataloging public T cell receptors. Among the roughly 410 genotyped donors, about 83% belonged to the genetic ancestry cluster associated with self-reported Caucasian donors. Class I and class II HLA loci were covered by the typing at four-digit resolution. Roughly 300 gigabases of sequencing data and about 92 million unique TCR sequences made up an early release that covered approximately 620 HLA-typed donors. Using immunosequencing, the study profiled T cell repertoires from 640 or so subjects and related those repertoires to cytomegalovirus serostatus. Every discovery cohort repertoire had been produced on one sequencing platform. The number of typed donors differed by locus: about 620-640 for A, B, C, DRB1 and DQB1; some 500 for DQA1; some 610 for DPA1; and 400 to 480 for DPB1. In a later analysis, previously published TCR beta repertoires from several hundred donors were re-analyzed and high-resolution HLA genotyping was added so that TCR occurrence patterns could be studied. To predict cytomegalovirus infection status, the study brought together high-throughput TCR immunosequencing, statistical association of individual TCRs with disease status, and machine learning. An earlier analysis of about 620 of the donors applied high-throughput TCR beta sequencing to assess whether each TCR beta V gene segment acted as functional or pseudogenic. The later analysis used no new phenotypic data to find candidate immune exposures, relying instead on TCR beta sequences and their occurrence across donors. Points the paper makes about the study in general: A total of fewer than 200 TCR beta chains were listed by the study as associated with cytomegalovirus. Because the 87-base-pair reads could not distinguish some IMGT-functional V segments, including TRBV6-2 and TRBV6-3, those segments were excluded. For the cohort, immune exposure information was limited to CMV serostatus. According to a later analysis, most CMV-associated TCR beta chains appeared to be HLA-restricted, and the HLA associations seemed to be driven largely by CMV exposure. Because counts were too low, some 17 rarely observed V segments, including chromosome 9 orphons, were left out of the earlier analysis of some 640 of the donors. In a later analysis, 15,000 to 20,000 TCR beta sequences were associated with specific HLA alleles at a false discovery rate of 0.05. An earlier analysis of approximately 570 of the donors showed that most TCR beta V segments appeared in productive rearrangements either about 87% or about 30% of the time, which broadly matched IMGT annotations. A later genetic analysis associated a missense DCLRE1C variant with V-gene and J-gene trimming of TCR beta chains, and an independent cohort replicated the association. Roughly uniform sequencing depth across donors was assumed in presence/absence analyses, although this assumption may not hold. While some public TCRs were present in many individuals, most TCR sequences turned up only very rarely across donors. Compared with equally common non-associated chains, HLA-associated TCR beta chains in a later analysis were more clonally expanded and had lower generation probabilities. HLA typing was unavailable for some donors at each locus, so association tests used only the typed subset. The authors suggested that the approach could potentially be extended to other disease states and immunological phenotypes. According to a later genetic analysis, donors in an Asian-associated ancestry cluster had fewer N-insertions in productive TCRs than the approximately 650-donor mean. Linkage disequilibrium might explain the correlated functional status among segregating V segments, but an unknown experimental factor could not be ruled out. In a later analysis, the rate of TCR association differed among HLA loci, with DRB1 alleles having the most associated TCRs and HLA-C alleles having the fewest. Only TCR beta chains were sequenced in this cohort, and the absence of alpha or paired-chain data limited detectable features. The classifier was reported to diagnose cytomegalovirus status with high specificity and sensitivity in both the original and validation cohorts. A few of the identified cytomegalovirus-associated TCR beta chains were confirmed in vitro to be specific for cytomegalovirus antigens. When HLA alleles, especially DR and DQ, strongly co-occurred, attributing TCR associations to individual alleles was difficult. A further reported finding was that TCR beta sequences accurately predicted the HLA-A and HLA-B alleles for most subjects in the first cohort. Several of the top co-occurrence clusters appeared to be linked to parvovirus B19, influenza, CMV and Epstein-Barr virus, according to a later analysis. A cluster of highly shared sequence variants was judged likely to represent a technical artifact of the sequencing pipeline.

In the germline V gene, CDR1 corresponds to SGHAT and CDR2 to FQNNGV. The V and J ends are trimmed by 7 bases and 6 bases, leaving 6 bases between them. The CDR3 runs 11 residues from the cysteine to the phenylalanine. Only the CDR3 part of the read is kept: 33 bases, read in frame from the first base. Library prep was done by the immunoSEQ multiplex PCR assay. A mixture of 60 forward primers for TCR Vbeta segments and 13 reverse primers for TCR Jbeta segments was used in the multiplex PCR. A multiplex PCR assay on genomic DNA amplified the CDR3 region of rearranged TCR beta genes. On the Illumina HiSeq System, the amplified TCR beta libraries were sequenced as 87-base-pair reads. On the authors' methods: A later analysis tallied roughly 78 million unique TCR beta chains across the 660 or so repertoires, and roughly 11 million of those chains were shared by two or more donors. Raw reads were error-corrected and collapsed into unique sequences by a nearest-neighbor algorithm in which closely related sequences were merged to remove PCR and sequencing errors. V, D and J gene segments were assigned by aligning CDR3 sequences to IMGT reference sequences. Each retained sequence needed at least a six-nucleotide match to both a V gene segment and a J gene segment. A rearrangement counted as productive if the CDR3 had no stop codons and remained in frame with V and J, and every other rearrangement counted as non-productive. Following IMGT convention, CDR3 was defined as the stretch from the second conserved V-encoded cysteine to the conserved J-encoded phenylalanine. The earlier analysis of 587 of the donors excluded sequences that lacked an unambiguous match to a single V gene segment. An earlier analysis of 587 of the donors classified V segments as functional when productive rearrangements were above 56.7% and as segregating when the standard deviation between donors was above 5%. To diagnose cytomegalovirus status from the catalog of TCR beta chain sequences, a statistical classification framework was built. In a later analysis, TCR nucleotide sequences were compared against IMGT/GENE-DB human TR gene sequences so that V and J genes could be assigned. The TCRdist pipeline was used in a later analysis to assign CDR3 sequences and most-parsimonious VDJ recombination scenarios. In a later analysis, each TCR beta chain was defined by its CDR3 amino acid sequence together with its V-gene family, and reads without a unique V-gene family were excluded. As a way to deal with suspected cross-contamination and a sequencing artifact, a later analysis dropped nearly 600 nucleotide sequences that were highly shared and had low generation probability. In a later analysis, a clonal expansion index was calculated for each public chain from normalized within-repertoire ranks of inferred template counts. In a later analysis, generation probabilities were computed with a VDJ recombination model fitted to out-of-frame rearrangements, and the resulting probabilities were checked against IGoR. In a later analysis, TCR-TCR, TCR-HLA and TCR-CMV co-occurrence was scored with hypergeometric tests, and a repertoire-size bias correction was applied to TCR pairs. False discovery rates were estimated in a later analysis by permuting HLA or CMV assignments 20 times. In a later analysis, co-occurring TCRs were grouped with DBSCAN, and TCRdist sequence similarity was added when clustering was performed within HLA-allele-positive subsets. Repertoires with fewer than 30,000 or more than 120,000 public chains were left out of co-occurrence clustering, as were about five repertoires with anomalous nucleotide sharing. Imported from immuneACCESS, the table was reduced by TCRdb to in-frame sequences with V and J called. These copies leave out some clones; in studies compared against another copy, an unresolved V gene accounts for under half, and the cause of the remainder is not known. For V, J and clone size, that table is used; D and trimming come from the DNA. A total of roughly 66,000 clones appear in this sample, roughly 66% of them only once. Over 2.5% of the sample comes from the top ten.

The cohort comprised some 730 healthy bone marrow donors. At the time of sampling, all cohort members were nominally healthy, though unrecorded immune exposures were likely present. The donor tested CMV seronegative and was one of the 352 seronegative cohort members. Each donor provided a peripheral blood sample, and peripheral blood mononuclear cells were used for TCR beta sequencing. Genomic DNA extraction from the blood cell samples was performed with the Qiagen DNeasy Blood Extraction Kit. Concerning this clone: Its target antigen remains unknown. No much larger clone exists at a distance of one base, and base qualities are not known.

This TCR was sampled from a woman aged 45-59 years in good health and CMV-seronegative. Sequenced input: PBMCs. The chain employs TRBV11-2 and TRBJ1-4; the D gene remains uncertain. The CDR3 region has the sequence CASTDYEKLFF. The sequenced DNA: TGTGCCAGCACAGATTATGAAAAACTGTTTTTT.